This TCR beta chain originates from a study of blood T cell repertoires in COVID-19. This table comes from immunoSEQ multiplex PCR, and its TCRdb copy is limited to in-frame clones, with some not included. The repertoire holds 250,000 to 300,000 clones, with about 89% as singletons. Per the germline V gene, CDR1 is MNHEY and CDR2 is SMNVEV (reference sequence). V was pared by 6 bases and J by 4 bases, with 5 bases of the junction left unmatched. CDR3 length equals 14 residues. Concerning this clone itself: This same CDR3 is encoded by further DNA sequences in the sample.

The sample taken for sequencing was peripheral blood. The source is a woman in her thirties with COVID-19, enrolled during active disease. The chain recombines TRBV27 with TRBJ1-5, with TRBD1 identical over 8 bases. The CDR3 is CASSLRQGNQPQHF. The DNA for the CDR3 is TGTGCCAGCAGCCTCCGACAGGGGAATCAGCCCCAGCATTTT.